The 23 T cell receptor beta chains below all came from one sample that was sequenced in a study of blood T cells in healthy people across ages. Sample-barcoded 5' priming and a J-beta primer mix drove a second PCR of about 7 to 11 cycles. One entry per CDR3 protein results from TCRdb running MiXCR on the 5' RACE reads. The sample shows about 1,000,000 distinct CDR3 sequences, 45% of them seen only once. Sample: blood. The receptors shown here come from a woman aged 55 to 70 in good health.

On this clonotype itself: A read error may be the cause here, since a much bigger clone is one base away. The V and J genes are TRBV20-1 and TRBJ2-5; D not resolved. The DNA end is a closer match to TRBJ2-7, so the J assignment may be wrong. The CDR3 loop spans 10 amino acids. Germline values: CDR1 DFQATT, CDR2 SNEGSKA (reference sequence). The CDR3 region is CRAGPYEQYF. In DNA form, the CDR3 reads TGCAGGGCTGGACCCTACGAGCAGTACTTC.

V is TRBV10-3 and J is TRBJ2-7; the D is unclear. CDR1 and CDR2 (germline): ENHRY, SYGVKD. CDR3 length equals 14 residues. Trimming pared 3 bases from V and 2 bases from J, leaving 11 bases between. CDR3 DNA: TGTGCCATCAGTGACGGTACTTCTACCTACGAGCAGTACTTC. Translation: CAISDGTSTYEQYF.

The chain joins TRBV5-1 to TRBJ2-5; possibly TRBD2 for D (5 bases). The V gene lost 2 bases and the J gene lost 5 bases, with 13 bases spanning the gap. The CDR3 extends over 14 amino acids. Germline loops: CDR1 SGHRS, CDR2 YFSETQ. The CDR3 spells CASSFGESGETQYF. The DNA for the CDR3 is TGCGCCAGCAGCTTCGGGGAATCGGGGGAGACCCAGTACTTC.

This clonotype was picked up a small number of times. Here the CDR3 reads CASSPKAGGPNEQYF. The DNA of the CDR3 is TGTGCCAGCAGTCCAAAGGCGGGAGGGCCCAACGAGCAGTACTTC. The chain employs TRBV12-3 or TRBV12-4 and TRBJ2-7, with 9 positions matching TRBD2. V shed 5 bases, J shed 5 bases, and the junction held 10 bases outside the gene matches. The CDR3 runs to 15 residues.

A few counts support this clonotype. This sequence joins TRBV12-3 or TRBV12-4 and TRBJ2-7, with D maybe TRBD1 (6 bases). V lost 8 bases, J lost 3 bases, and 17 bases lay in between. The CDR3 totals 14 residues. In DNA form, the CDR3 reads TGTGCCAGCGCTACTACCCTGACAGGCTACGAGCAGTACTTC. This translates into CASATTLTGYEQYF.

The chain has TRBV2 and TRBJ2-5; D unclear. Trimming pared 1 base from V and 4 bases from J, leaving 4 bases between. The CDR3 totals 12 residues. CDR1 is SNHLY, CDR2 FYNNEI, per germline. The CDR3 here is CASSEVLETQYF. CDR3 DNA: TGTGCCAGCAGTGAAGTGTTAGAGACCCAGTACTTC.

In this sample, this clonotype turned up a few times. V gene TRBV20-1 combines with J gene TRBJ1-6; TRBD1 is a possible D gene (5 bases). Germline CDR1 reads DFQATT; CDR2 reads SNEGSKA (reference sequence). The CDR3 runs to 14 residues. V gave up 1 base and J gave up 7 bases, with 11 bases separating them. The CDR3 coding sequence is TGCAGTGCTAGAGGCGCAGGGAGCAATTCACCCCTCCACTTT. Translation gives CSARGAGSNSPLHF.

V and J are TRBV28 and TRBJ2-7; D is possibly TRBD1 (6 bases). The germline gives CDR1 MDHEN, CDR2 SYDVKM. V lost 6 bases and J lost 3, with 9 bases in between. The CDR3 sequence is 12 residues long. CDR3 sequence reads: CASRGQFYEQYF. DNA for the CDR3: TGTGCCAGCAGAGGACAGTTCTACGAGCAGTACTTC. The variable domain in full, completed from reference TRBV28 and TRBJ2-7, reads DVKVTQSSRYLVKRTGEKVFLECVQDMDHENMFWYRQDPGLGLRLIYFSYDVKMKEKGDIPEGYSVSREKKERFSLILESASTNQTSMYLCASRGQFYEQYFGPGTRLTVT.

This clonotype was seen a handful of times. The chain couples TRBV4-1 to TRBJ2-7, with D perhaps matching TRBD1 (7 bases). CDR1 MGHRA and CDR2 YSYEKL come from the germline V gene. Trimming removed 3 bases at V and 1 base at J, with 13 bases between. The CDR3 spans 15 residues. DNA of the CDR3: TGCGCCAGCAGCCAGACCGCGGGACAGTCCTACGAGCAGTACTTC. It translates to CASSQTAGQSYEQYF.

The gene calls are TRBV18 and TRBJ2-4; 7 nucleotides match TRBD2. The J call may be in error: the DNA end matches TRBJ2-7 better. Germline V gives CDR1 KGHSH, CDR2 LQKENI. The CDR3 spans 12 residues. The CDR3 region has the DNA TGTGCCAGCCAAGGGAGGGCCTACGAGCAGTACTTC. The encoded protein is CASQGRAYEQYF.

The chain couples TRBV11-2 to TRBJ2-5; D uncertain. The tail of the sequence fits TRBJ2-7 better, so the J call may be wrong. The V gene's germline CDR1 is SGHAT and CDR2 FQNNGV. CDR3 length: 14 amino acids. The CDR3 DNA reads as TGTGCCAGCAGCTTCTTGACCAACAACTACGAGCAGTACTTC. Protein sequence: CASSFLTNNYEQYF.

This chain uses TRBV7-2 with TRBJ1-5, with TRBD1 as a possible D gene (6 bases). CDR3 length equals 15 residues. Germline loops: CDR1 SGHTA, CDR2 FQGNSA. V dropped 1 base and J dropped 1 base, with 8 bases sitting between them. This chain's CDR3 is CASSLEGGSNQPQHF. The CDR3 DNA reads TGTGCCAGCAGCTTAGAGGGGGGGAGCAATCAGCCCCAGCATTTT.

V is TRBV11-2 and J is TRBJ2-4; the D gene is possibly TRBD2 (5 bases). The J call could be wrong; TRBJ2-7 is a better fit for the DNA end. The CDR3 extends over 14 amino acids. Germline CDR1 reads SGHAT; CDR2 reads FQNNGV. CDR3 DNA: TGTGCCAGCAGCTTAGGGCGGGCCGCCTACGAGCAGTACTTC. Translated, it gives CASSLGRAAYEQYF.

This chain connects TRBV20-1 to TRBJ2-5; D possibly corresponds to TRBD2 (5 bases). With the DNA end fitting TRBJ2-7 better, the J assignment may be wrong. Germline V lookup: CDR1 DFQATT, CDR2 SNEGSKA (reference sequence). This CDR3 contains 17 residues. This CDR3 reads CSARDLNPGVGSYEQYF. CDR3 nucleotides: TGCAGTGCTAGAGATCTCAACCCCGGGGTCGGGTCCTACGAGCAGTACTTC.

The chain links TRBV9 to TRBJ1-2, with TRBD1 as a possible D gene (6 bases). CDR3 length: 13 amino acids. Per germline, CDR1 SGDLS and CDR2 YYNGEE. Deletions cut 4 bases from V and 8 bases from J, with 15 bases between. This chain's CDR3 is CASSPGAPGGYTF. In nucleotides, the CDR3 is TGTGCCAGCAGCCCGGGGGCGCCGGGAGGCTACACCTTC.

On this clonotype: Relative to the germline gene, one junction end is altered; a read error may explain this. The chain is built from TRBV10-1 and TRBJ2-7; no definite D call. Germline values: CDR1 WNHNN, CDR2 SYGVQD (reference sequence). The CDR3 contains 11 residues. The CDR3 reads CASSEGWEQYF. The CDR3 bases are TGTGCCAGCAGTGAAGGGTGGGAGCAGTACTTC.

The genes are TRBV20-1 and TRBJ2-5; 9 nucleotides align to TRBD1. The CDR3 spans 12 residues. V lost 5 bases and J lost 7; bases outside the gene matches: 5. In germline, CDR1 is DFQATT, CDR2 SNEGSKA (reference sequence). This CDR3 reads CSAPTGGWTQYF. The CDR3 DNA reads as TGCAGTGCTCCGACAGGGGGTTGGACCCAGTACTTC.

In this sample, this clonotype turned up a few times. The rearrangement joins TRBV2 to TRBJ1-6, with D hard to call. The germline V gene encodes CDR1 SNHLY and CDR2 FYNNEI. Trimming stripped 5 bases from V and 7 bases from J, with 18 bases between. The CDR3 has 16 amino acids. For the CDR3, the DNA is TGTGCCAGCAGTTTTTATGTTCGGAGGGAAAATTCACCCCTCCACTTT. Translated, it gives CASSFYVRRENSPLHF. Complete variable domain (other parts from reference TRBV2 and TRBJ1-6): EPEVTQTPSHQVTQMGQEVILRCVPISNHLYFYWYRQILGQKVEFLVSFYNNEISEKSEIFDDQFSVERPDGSNFTLKIRSTKLEDSAMYFCASSFYVRRENSPLHFGNGTRLTVT.

This clonotype has a handful of counts. The rearrangement links TRBV29-1 to TRBJ1-1; D possibly corresponds to TRBD1 (5 bases). Germline CDR1 reads SQVTM; CDR2 reads ANQGSEA. Between the trimmed V and J ends, which lost 4 bases and 8 bases, there was a span of 11 bases. The CDR3 is 11 amino acids. CDR3 amino acids: CSVVGPLEAFF. CDR3 nucleotides: TGCAGCGTTGTGGGACCTCTAGAAGCTTTCTTT.

This clonotype came up a few times. The chain joins TRBV30 to TRBJ1-2, with a tentative D call TRBD1 (5 bases). The CDR3 contains 13 residues. With 0 bases removed from V and 8 bases from J, the gap between germline ends came to 13 bases. Germline V gene sequence: CDR1 GTSNPN, CDR2 SVGIG (reference sequence). The CDR3 DNA is TGTGCCTGGAGTGTAAAGGGGCTTGGCGGCTACACCTTC. It encodes CAWSVKGLGGYTF. Full variable domain (rest looked up from reference TRBV30 and TRBJ1-2): SQTIHQWPATLVQPVGSPLSLECTVEGTSNPNLYWYRQAAGRGLQLLFYSVGIGQISSEVPQNLSASRPQDRQFILSSKKLLLSDSGFYLCAWSVKGLGGYTFGSGTRLTVV.

In its sample, this clonotype was seen many times. The chain recombines TRBV29-1 with TRBJ2-2; 8 bases agree with TRBD1. The germline V gene has CDR1 SQVTM and CDR2 ANQGSEA. Trimming at V came to 4 bases and at J to 15 bases, leaving 13 bases not matched to a gene. This CDR3 has 13 amino acids. As DNA, the CDR3 is TGCAGCGTTGGATCAGGGGGCTCCAGTAAGATGTTTTTT. It is translated as CSVGSGGSSKMFF.

The V call is TRBV4-1, the J call TRBJ2-1; 10 bases agree with TRBD2. Germline lookup yields CDR1 MGHRA and CDR2 YSYEKL. V was pared by 1 base and J by 3 bases, with 9 bases of the junction left unmatched. This CDR3 comprises 18 residues. CDR3 DNA: TGCGCCAGCAGCCAAGTTGGATTGAGCGGGAGGGTCTACAATGAGCAGTTCTTC. Encoded protein: CASSQVGLSGRVYNEQFF.

J is TRBJ2-3 and V is TRBV12-3 or TRBV12-4, with D hard to call. Trimming removed 6 bases from V and 2 bases from J, with 18 bases in between. The CDR3 is made up of 16 amino acids. This CDR3 is CASSPMTTMVTDTQYF. The CDR3 DNA reads TGTGCCAGCAGCCCTATGACGACCATGGTCACAGATACGCAGTATTTT.